The entry below describes one TCR beta chain. Its specificity is not known. The CDR3 consists of 15 residues. Per the germline V gene, CDR1 is SGHTA and CDR2 is FQGNSA. V shed 5 bases and J shed 4 bases, with 15 bases lying between them. This entry belongs to a study of cytomegalovirus exposure and HLA in healthy donors. Study information: The 120 validation repertoires were reported in a later analysis to have been generated on the same platform as the approximately 700 first-cohort repertoires. The study, taken as a whole, reports: With high specificity and sensitivity, the classifier reportedly diagnosed cytomegalovirus status. Whilst most TCR sequences proved rare, a subset of public TCRs occurred across many donors.

The donors were members of the roughly 120-subject validation cohort (separate from the approximately 670-subject first cohort). Data came from immunoSEQ multiplex PCR; TCRdb stores just in-frame clones and leaves some out. The table has some 60,000 clones, 90% to 96% seen once. The source of this sequence is a man younger than 35 in good health and CMV-seronegative. The sample taken for sequencing was PBMCs. This chain uses TRBV7-2 with TRBJ2-1; maybe TRBD2 (6 bases). The CDR3 reads CASSIRETNYNEQFF. CDR3 coding DNA: TGTGCCAGCAGCATCCGGGAGACGAATTACAATGAGCAGTTCTTC.